This TCR beta chain was recovered during a study of T cells and Merkel cell carcinoma outcomes. This clone was seen only once. Its antigen is still unknown. Study findings and constraints: Reportedly, T-cell repertoire with density predicts Merkel cell carcinoma outcomes.

Looked up from germline, CDR1 is LNHDA and CDR2 is SQIVND (reference sequence). CDR3 size: 15 residues. V lost 4 bases to trimming and J lost 3 bases, with 15 bases between them. Clones were read by immunoSEQ multiplex PCR, and TCRdb kept only the in-frame ones, dropping some. The sample holds 5,000 to 8,000 clones; around 91% are singletons and the top ten take around 2.8%. The receptor comes from a human donor with Merkel cell carcinoma. Sequencing was carried out using tumor tissue from Merkel cell carcinoma. V and J are TRBV19 and TRBJ1-1; perhaps TRBD1 as D (6 bases). The CDR3 reads CASSKVGGEYTEAFF. The CDR3 DNA follows: TGTGCCAGTAGTAAGGTAGGGGGAGAATACACTGAAGCTTTCTTT.